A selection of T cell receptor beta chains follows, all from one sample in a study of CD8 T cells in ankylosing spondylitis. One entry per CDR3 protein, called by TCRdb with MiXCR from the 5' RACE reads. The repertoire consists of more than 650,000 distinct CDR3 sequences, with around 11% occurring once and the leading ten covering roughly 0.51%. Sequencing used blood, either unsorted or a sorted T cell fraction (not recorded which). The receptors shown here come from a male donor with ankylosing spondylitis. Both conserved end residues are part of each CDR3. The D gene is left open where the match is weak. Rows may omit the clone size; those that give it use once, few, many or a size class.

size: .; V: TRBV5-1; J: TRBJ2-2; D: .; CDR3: CASTRTDSNTGELFF; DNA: TGCGCCAGCACCCGGACAGACTCGAACACCGGGGAGCTGTTTTTT
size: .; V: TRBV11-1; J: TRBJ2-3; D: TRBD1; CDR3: CASSVQGDRTDTQYF; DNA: TGTGCCAGCAGCGTACAGGGGGATCGCACAGATACGCAGTATTTT
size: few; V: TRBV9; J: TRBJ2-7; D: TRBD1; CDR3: CASSLGTGGHEQYF; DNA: TGTGCCAGCAGCTTGGGGACAGGGGGTCACGAGCAGTACTTC
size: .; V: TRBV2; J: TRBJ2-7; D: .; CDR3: CASRVARTQYF; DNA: TGTGCCAGCAGGGTAGCGAGGACGCAGTACTTC
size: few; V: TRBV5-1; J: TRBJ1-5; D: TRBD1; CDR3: CASSRDRGPQHF; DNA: TGCGCCAGCAGCAGAGACAGGGGGCCCCAGCATTTT
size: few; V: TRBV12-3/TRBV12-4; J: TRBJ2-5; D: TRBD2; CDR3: CASSPGLGAQETQYF; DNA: TGTGCCAGCAGCCCCGGACTAGGGGCCCAAGAGACCCAGTACTTC
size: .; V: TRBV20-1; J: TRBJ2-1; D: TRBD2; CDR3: CSAIAGGWNEQFF; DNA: TGCAGTGCTATAGCGGGAGGGTGGAATGAGCAGTTCTTC
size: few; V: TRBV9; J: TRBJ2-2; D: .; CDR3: CASSVEGWNFAGELFF; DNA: TGTGCCAGCAGCGTAGAGGGCTGGAACTTTGCCGGGGAGCTGTTTTTT
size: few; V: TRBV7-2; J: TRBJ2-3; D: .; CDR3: CASSLTRYRTDTQYF; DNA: TGTGCCAGCAGCTTAACGAGGTATCGCACAGATACGCAGTATTTT
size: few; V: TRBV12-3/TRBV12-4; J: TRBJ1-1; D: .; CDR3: CASSRGGSNRKAFF; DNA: TGTGCCAGCAGTAGAGGAGGCAGCAATCGAAAAGCTTTCTTT
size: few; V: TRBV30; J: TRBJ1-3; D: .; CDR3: CAWRWDGLSSGNTIYF; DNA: TGTGCCTGGAGGTGGGACGGCCTGAGCTCTGGAAACACCATATATTTT
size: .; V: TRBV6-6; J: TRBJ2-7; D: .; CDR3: CASSPIQASEQYF; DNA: TGTGCCAGCAGTCCAATCCAAGCCAGCGAGCAGTACTTC
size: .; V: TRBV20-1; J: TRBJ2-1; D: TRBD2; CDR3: CSAARTSGNEQFF; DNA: TGCAGTGCTGCCCGGACTAGCGGAAATGAGCAGTTCTTC
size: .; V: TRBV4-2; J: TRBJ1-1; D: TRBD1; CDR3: CASSQDALDRAWQAFF; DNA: TGTGCCAGCAGCCAAGATGCCCTAGACAGGGCCTGGCAAGCTTTCTTT
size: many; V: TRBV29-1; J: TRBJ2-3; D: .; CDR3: CSVEIPGPYTDTQYF; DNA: TGCAGCGTTGAGATCCCGGGTCCTTACACAGATACGCAGTATTTT
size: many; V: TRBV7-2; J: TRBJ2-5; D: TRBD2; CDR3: CASSFGGGYQETQYF; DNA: TGTGCCAGCAGCTTTGGCGGGGGGTACCAGGAGACCCAGTACTTC
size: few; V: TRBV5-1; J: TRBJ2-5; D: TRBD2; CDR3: CASGGLAGQETQYF; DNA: TGCGCCAGCGGGGGACTAGCGGGGCAAGAGACCCAGTACTTC
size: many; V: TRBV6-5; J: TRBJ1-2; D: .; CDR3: CATLWSSGYTF; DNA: TGTGCCACCCTCTGGAGTAGTGGCTACACCTTC
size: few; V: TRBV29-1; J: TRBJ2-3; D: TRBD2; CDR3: CSVEGLAGNTDTQYF; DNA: TGCAGCGTTGAGGGACTAGCGGGGAACACAGATACGCAGTATTTT
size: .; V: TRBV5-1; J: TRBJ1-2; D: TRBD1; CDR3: CASSGGGADYGYTF; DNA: TGCGCCAGCAGCGGAGGGGGCGCGGACTATGGCTACACCTTC
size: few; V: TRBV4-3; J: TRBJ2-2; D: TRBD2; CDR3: CASSQDVVLAGAGTGELFF; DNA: TGCGCCAGCAGCCAAGATGTAGTACTAGCGGGGGCCGGCACCGGGGAGCTGTTTTTT
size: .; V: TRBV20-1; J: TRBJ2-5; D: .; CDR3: CSGIKRGGETQYF; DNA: TGCAGTGGGATTAAGAGGGGCGGGGAGACCCAGTACTTC
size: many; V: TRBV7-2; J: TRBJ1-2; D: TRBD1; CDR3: CASRTGTGDYGYTF; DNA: TGTGCCAGCAGGACCGGGACAGGGGACTATGGCTACACCTTC
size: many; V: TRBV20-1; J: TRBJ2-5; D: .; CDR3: CSAGGPPETQYF; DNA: TGCAGTGCGGGTGGTCCTCCAGAGACCCAGTACTTC
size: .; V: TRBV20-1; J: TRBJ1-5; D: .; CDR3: CSARDSQSINQPQHF; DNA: TGCAGTGCTAGGGACAGCCAATCGATCAATCAGCCCCAGCATTTT
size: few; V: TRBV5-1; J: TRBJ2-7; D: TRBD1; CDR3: CASSLVEGATYEQYF; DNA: TGCGCCAGCAGCTTGGTAGAGGGGGCAACCTACGAGCAGTACTTC
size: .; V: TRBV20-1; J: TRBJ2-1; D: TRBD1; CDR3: CSATSGPGGAYNEQFF; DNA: TGCAGTGCCACATCCGGACCAGGGGGCGCGTACAATGAGCAGTTCTTC
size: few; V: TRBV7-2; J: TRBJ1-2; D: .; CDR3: CASSLGRTEYYGYTF; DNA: TGTGCCAGCAGCTTAGGAAGGACAGAGTACTATGGCTACACCTTC
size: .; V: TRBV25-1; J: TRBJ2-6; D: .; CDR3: CASSEYRGFSGANVLTF; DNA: TGTGCCAGCAGTGAATATAGGGGATTCTCTGGGGCCAACGTCCTGACTTTC
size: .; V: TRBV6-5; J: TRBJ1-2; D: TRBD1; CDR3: CASSYIGQGPNYGYTF; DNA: TGTGCCAGCAGTTACATCGGACAGGGGCCTAACTATGGCTACACCTTC